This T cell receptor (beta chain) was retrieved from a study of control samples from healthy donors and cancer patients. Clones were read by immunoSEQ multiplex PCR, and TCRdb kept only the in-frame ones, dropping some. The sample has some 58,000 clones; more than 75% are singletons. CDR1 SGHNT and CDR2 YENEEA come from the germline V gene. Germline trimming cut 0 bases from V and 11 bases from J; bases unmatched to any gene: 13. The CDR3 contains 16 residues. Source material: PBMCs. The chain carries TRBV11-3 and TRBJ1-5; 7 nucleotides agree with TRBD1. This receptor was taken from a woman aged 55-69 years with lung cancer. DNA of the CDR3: TGTGCCAGCAGCTTAGAAGACAGGGAATGGGTGTCGGCCCAGCATTTT. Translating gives CASSLEDREWVSAQHF.